The clone carrying this T cell receptor beta chain was detected only a few times. The data stem from a study of blood T cell repertoires in COVID-19. Produced via immunoSEQ multiplex PCR; TCRdb's table is partial and in-frame only. The repertoire holds roughly 60,000 clones, with roughly 87% as singletons. The CDR3 runs to 15 residues. The V gene's germline CDR1 is SGHRS and CDR2 YFSETQ. V shed 0 bases and J 4 bases; nucleotides not matched to a gene: 4. The sequencing sample was made of peripheral blood. The receptor's source is a man between 35 and 55 years old with COVID-19, enrolled during active disease. The chain carries TRBV5-1 and TRBJ2-1, with 7 bases lining up with TRBD2. CDR3 region: CASSLELASYNEQFF. The DNA of the CDR3 is TGCGCCAGCAGCTTGGAACTAGCGTCATACAATGAGCAGTTCTTC.